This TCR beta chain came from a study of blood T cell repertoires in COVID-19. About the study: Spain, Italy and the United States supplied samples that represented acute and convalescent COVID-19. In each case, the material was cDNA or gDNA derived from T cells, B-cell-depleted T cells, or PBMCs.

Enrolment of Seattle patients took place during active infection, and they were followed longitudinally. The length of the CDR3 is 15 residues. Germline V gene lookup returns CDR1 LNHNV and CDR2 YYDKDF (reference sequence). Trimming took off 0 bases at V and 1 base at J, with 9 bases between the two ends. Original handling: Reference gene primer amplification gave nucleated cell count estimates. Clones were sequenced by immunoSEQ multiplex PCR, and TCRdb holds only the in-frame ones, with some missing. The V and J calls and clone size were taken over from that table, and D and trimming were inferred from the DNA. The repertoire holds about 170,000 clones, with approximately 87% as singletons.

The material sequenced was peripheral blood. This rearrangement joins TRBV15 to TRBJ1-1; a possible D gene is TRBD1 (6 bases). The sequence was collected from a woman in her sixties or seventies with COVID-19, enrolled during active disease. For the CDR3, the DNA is TGTGCCACCAGCAGAGAGCAGGGGTGGAACACTGAAGCTTTCTTT. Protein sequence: CATSREQGWNTEAFF.